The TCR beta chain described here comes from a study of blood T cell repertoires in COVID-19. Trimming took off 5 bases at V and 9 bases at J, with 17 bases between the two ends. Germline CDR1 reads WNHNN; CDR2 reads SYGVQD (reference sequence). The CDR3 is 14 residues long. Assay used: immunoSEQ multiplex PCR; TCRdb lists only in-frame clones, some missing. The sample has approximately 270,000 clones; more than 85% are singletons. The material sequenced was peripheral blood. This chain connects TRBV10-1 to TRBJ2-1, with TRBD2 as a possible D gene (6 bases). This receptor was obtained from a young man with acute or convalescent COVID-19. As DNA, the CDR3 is TGCGCCAGCAGTATCATTCGCGCGGGAACTGAGCAGTTCTTC. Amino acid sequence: CASSIIRAGTEQFF.